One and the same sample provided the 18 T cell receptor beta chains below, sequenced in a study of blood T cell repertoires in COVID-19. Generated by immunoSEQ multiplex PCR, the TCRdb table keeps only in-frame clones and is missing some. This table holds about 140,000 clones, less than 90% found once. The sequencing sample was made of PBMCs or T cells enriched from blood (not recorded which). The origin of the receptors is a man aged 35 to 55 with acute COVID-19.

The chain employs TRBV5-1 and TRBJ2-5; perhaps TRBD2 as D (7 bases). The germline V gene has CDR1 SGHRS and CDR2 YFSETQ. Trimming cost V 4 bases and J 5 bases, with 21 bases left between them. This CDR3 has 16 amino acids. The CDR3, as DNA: TGCGCCAGCAGCCTAGGGGGGGGCGGCCCTTTGGAGACCCAGTACTTC. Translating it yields CASSLGGGGPLETQYF.

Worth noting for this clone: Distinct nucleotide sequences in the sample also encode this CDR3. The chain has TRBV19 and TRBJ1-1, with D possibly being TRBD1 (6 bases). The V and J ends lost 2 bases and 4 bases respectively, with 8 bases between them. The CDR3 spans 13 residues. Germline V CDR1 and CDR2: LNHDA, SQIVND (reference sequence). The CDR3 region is CASSIQGSTEAFF. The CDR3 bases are TGTGCCAGTAGTATACAGGGGAGCACTGAAGCTTTCTTT.

The CDR3 spells CASSYWDRRDEQYF. The CDR3 DNA reads TGTGCCAGCAGTTACTGGGACAGGCGCGACGAGCAGTACTTC. The chain uses TRBV6-5 and TRBJ2-7, with 8 nucleotides matching TRBD1. This CDR3 comprises 14 residues. Germline CDR1 reads MNHEY; CDR2 reads SVGAGI. V shed 1 base and J 5 bases; nucleotides not matched to a gene: 4.

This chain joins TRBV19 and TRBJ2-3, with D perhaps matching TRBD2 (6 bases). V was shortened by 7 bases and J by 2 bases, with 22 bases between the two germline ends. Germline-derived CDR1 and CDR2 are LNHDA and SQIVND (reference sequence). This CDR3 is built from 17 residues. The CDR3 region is CASNEGGTLLFTDTQYF. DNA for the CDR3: TGTGCCAGTAATGAGGGCGGGACTCTGCTATTCACAGATACGCAGTATTTT.

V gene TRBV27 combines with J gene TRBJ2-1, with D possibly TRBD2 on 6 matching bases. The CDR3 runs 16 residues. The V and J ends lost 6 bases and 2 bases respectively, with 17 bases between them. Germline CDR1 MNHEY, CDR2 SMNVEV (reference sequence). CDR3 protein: CASSFRGGDAYNEQFF. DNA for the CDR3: TGTGCCAGCAGCTTTCGGGGCGGGGACGCCTACAATGAGCAGTTCTTC.

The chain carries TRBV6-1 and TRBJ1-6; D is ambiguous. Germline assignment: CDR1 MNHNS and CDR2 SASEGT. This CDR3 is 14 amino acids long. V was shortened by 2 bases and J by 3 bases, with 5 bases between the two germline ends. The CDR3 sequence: CASSEFYYNSPLHF. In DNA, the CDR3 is TGTGCCAGCAGTGAATTCTACTATAATTCACCCCTCCACTTT.

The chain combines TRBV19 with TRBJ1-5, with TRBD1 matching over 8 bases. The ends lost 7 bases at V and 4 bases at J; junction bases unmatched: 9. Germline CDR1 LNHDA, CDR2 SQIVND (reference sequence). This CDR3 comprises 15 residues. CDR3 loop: CASIADREQNQPQHF. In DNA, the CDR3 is TGTGCCAGTATCGCGGACAGGGAACAGAATCAGCCCCAGCATTTT.

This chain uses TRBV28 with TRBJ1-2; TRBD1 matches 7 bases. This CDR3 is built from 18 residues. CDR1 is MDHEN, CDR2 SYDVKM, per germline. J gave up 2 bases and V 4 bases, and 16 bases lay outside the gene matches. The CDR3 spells CASSYTGARLKENYGYTF. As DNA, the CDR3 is TGTGCCAGCAGTTATACAGGGGCGAGGCTAAAGGAAAACTATGGCTACACCTTC.

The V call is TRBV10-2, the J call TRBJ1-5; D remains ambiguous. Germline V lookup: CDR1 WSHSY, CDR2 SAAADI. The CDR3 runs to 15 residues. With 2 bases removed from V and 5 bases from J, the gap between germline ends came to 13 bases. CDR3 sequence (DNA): TGCGCCAGCAGTGAGCGAGCCGAACTGTATCAGCCCCAGCATTTT. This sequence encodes CASSERAELYQPQHF.

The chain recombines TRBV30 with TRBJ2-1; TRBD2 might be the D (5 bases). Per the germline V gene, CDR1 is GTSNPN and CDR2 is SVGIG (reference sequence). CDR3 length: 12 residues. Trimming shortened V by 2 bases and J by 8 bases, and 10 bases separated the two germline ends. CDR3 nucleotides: TGTGCCTGGAGTAGCGGCTGGGATGAGCAGTTCTTC. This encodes CAWSSGWDEQFF.

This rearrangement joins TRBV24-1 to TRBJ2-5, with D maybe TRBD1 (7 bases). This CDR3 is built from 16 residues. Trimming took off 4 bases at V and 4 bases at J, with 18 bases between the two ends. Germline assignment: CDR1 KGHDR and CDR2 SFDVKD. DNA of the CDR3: TGTGCCACCAGTGACTCAGGACAGGCGGGGAGAGAGACCCAGTACTTC. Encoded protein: CATSDSGQAGRETQYF.

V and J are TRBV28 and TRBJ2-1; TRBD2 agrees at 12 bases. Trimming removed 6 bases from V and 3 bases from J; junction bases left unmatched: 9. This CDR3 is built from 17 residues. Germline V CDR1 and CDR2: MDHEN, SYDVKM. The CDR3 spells CASSPTSGRPHYNEQFF. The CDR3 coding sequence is TGTGCCAGCAGCCCCACTAGCGGGAGGCCACACTACAATGAGCAGTTCTTC.

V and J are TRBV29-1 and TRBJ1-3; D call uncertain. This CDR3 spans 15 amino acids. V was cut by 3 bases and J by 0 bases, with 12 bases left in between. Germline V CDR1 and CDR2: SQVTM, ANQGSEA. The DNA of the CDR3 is TGCAGCGTTGATGACGGGTTTAGCTCTGGAAACACCATATATTTT. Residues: CSVDDGFSSGNTIYF.

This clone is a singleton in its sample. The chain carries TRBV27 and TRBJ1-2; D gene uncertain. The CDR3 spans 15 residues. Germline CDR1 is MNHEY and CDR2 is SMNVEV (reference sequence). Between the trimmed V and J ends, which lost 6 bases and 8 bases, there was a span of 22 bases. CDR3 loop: CASRPSASGRKGYTF. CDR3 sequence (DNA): TGTGCCAGCAGGCCTTCCGCGAGCGGCCGGAAGGGCTACACCTTC.

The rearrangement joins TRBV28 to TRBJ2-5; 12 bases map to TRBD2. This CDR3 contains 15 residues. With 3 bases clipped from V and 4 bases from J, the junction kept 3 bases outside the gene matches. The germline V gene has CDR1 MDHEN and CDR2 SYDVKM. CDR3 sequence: CASSFPSGRGETQYF. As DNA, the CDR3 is TGTGCCAGCAGTTTTCCTAGCGGGAGGGGAGAGACCCAGTACTTC.

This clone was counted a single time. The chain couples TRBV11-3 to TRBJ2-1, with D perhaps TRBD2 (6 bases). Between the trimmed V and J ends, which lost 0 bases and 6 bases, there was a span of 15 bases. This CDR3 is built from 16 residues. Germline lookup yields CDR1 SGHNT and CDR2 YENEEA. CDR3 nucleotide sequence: TGTGCCAGCAGCTTAGATTCGGGGGATGGGGCCAATGAGCAGTTCTTC. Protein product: CASSLDSGDGANEQFF.

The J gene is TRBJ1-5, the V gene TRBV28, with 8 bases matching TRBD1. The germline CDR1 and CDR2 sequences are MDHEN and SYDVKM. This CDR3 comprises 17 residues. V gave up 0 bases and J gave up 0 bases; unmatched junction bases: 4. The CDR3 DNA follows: TGTGCCAGCAGTTTATGGACAGGGGCAAATAGCAATCAGCCCCAGCATTTT. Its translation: CASSLWTGANSNQPQHF.

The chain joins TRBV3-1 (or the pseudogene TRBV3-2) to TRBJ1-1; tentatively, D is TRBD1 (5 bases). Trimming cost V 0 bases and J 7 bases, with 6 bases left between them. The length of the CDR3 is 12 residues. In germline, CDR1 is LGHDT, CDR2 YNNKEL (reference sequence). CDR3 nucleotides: TGTGCCAGCAGCCAAGATAGGGGTGAAGCTTTCTTT. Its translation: CASSQDRGEAFF.